A selection of T cell receptor beta chains follows, all from one sample in a study of blood T cell repertoires in COVID-19. Assay: immunoSEQ multiplex PCR; the TCRdb copy retains only in-frame clones and omits some. The sample carries around 20,000 clones, 70% to 85% recorded once. Sequenced input: peripheral blood. All receptors derive from a human donor in a cohort sampled during active COVID-19. CDR3s include the opening cysteine and the closing phenylalanine or tryptophan. A D gene is named only where the DNA matches it firmly. Clone size appears in some rows only: once, few, many, or a class for an expanded clone.

clone_size j_call v_call d_call cdr3_length cdr3_nt cdr3_aa
. TRBJ1-2 TRBV28 TRBD1 15 TGTGCCAGCAGAACCTCCGGGACAGGCAACTATGGCTACACCTTC CASRTSGTGNYGYTF
. TRBJ2-7 TRBV6-5 TRBD2 15 TGTGCCAGCAGAGAGGACTACGGAGTAGCGGGGGAGCAGTACTTC CASREDYGVAGEQYF
. TRBJ2-1 TRBV6-2/TRBV6-3 TRBD2 15 TGTGCCAGCAGTCCCGGGACTACCTCCTACAATGAGCAGTTCTTC CASSPGTTSYNEQFF
. TRBJ2-7 TRBV5-6 . 15 TGTGCCAGCAGCCTGAAACAGGACATCCTCTACGAGCAGTACTTC CASSLKQDILYEQYF
. TRBJ2-7 TRBV4-1 TRBD2 16 TGCGCCAGCAGCCAAGATAGCAGCGGGAGATCCTACGAGCAGTACTTC CASSQDSSGRSYEQYF
. TRBJ1-5 TRBV12-3/TRBV12-4 . 13 TGTGCCAGCAGTCCCCACATTAATCAGCCCCAGCATTTT CASSPHINQPQHF
. TRBJ2-5 TRBV9 . 17 TGTGCCAGCAGTCTCGGGACTTACGGGGCGCTTCAAGAGACCCAGTACTTC CASSLGTYGALQETQYF
. TRBJ2-3 TRBV6-2/TRBV6-3 TRBD2 15 TGTGCCAGCAGCATAGCGGGAGCTAGGACAGATACGCAGTATTTT CASSIAGARTDTQYF
once TRBJ2-4 TRBV2 . 13 TGTGCCAGCAGTGATTCCCCGGTGGACATTCAGTACTTC CASSDSPVDIQYF
. TRBJ2-3 TRBV9 . 14 TGTGCCAGCAGCCGACCATCTCTAGGAGATACGCAGTATTTT CASSRPSLGDTQYF
once TRBJ2-1 TRBV4-2 TRBD2 16 TGTGCCAGCAGCCTTCCAGCGGGAGAGGCTTACAATGAGCAGTTCTTC CASSLPAGEAYNEQFF
. TRBJ2-2 TRBV6-1 . 13 TGTGCCAGCAGTGAAACAGAATCCGGGGAGCTGTTTTTT CASSETESGELFF
. TRBJ2-1 TRBV29-1 TRBD2 17 TGCAGCGTCCTCCCTTATTTAGCGGGAGGGCCCTCAGATGAGCAGTTCTTC CSVLPYLAGGPSDEQFF
. TRBJ2-5 TRBV6-5 TRBD1 15 TGTGCCAGCAGACGTACAGGGGTCGGCCAAGAGACCCAGTACTTC CASRRTGVGQETQYF
few TRBJ1-5 TRBV30 . 13 TGTGCCTGGAGCGCAGGGCATGGTCAGCCCCAGCATTTT CAWSAGHGQPQHF
. TRBJ2-2 TRBV27 TRBD2 22 TGTGCCAGCAGTTCCCCCGGCACCCCCACAGCGGGAGGCCCCTTCGACACCGGGGAGCTGTTTTTT CASSSPGTPTAGGPFDTGELFF
. TRBJ2-5 TRBV18 . 13 TGTGCCAGCTTAGCAGGGTTCCAAGAGACCCAGTACTTC CASLAGFQETQYF
. TRBJ2-1 TRBV6-4 TRBD2 14 TGTGCCAGCAGTTTGCGCGGGAGCCCCGATGAGCAGTTCTTC CASSLRGSPDEQFF
once TRBJ2-5 TRBV27 TRBD2 13 TGTGCCAGCAGTTTTGGCGGGAGTGAGACCCAGTACTTC CASSFGGSETQYF
once TRBJ2-5 TRBV24-1 TRBD2 17 TGTGCCACCACTCACTCTAGCGGGAGGGCCCGGGGAGAGACCCAGTACTTC CATTHSSGRARGETQYF
. TRBJ1-3 TRBV18 . 15 TGTGCCAGCTCTCCTCCAATGGCCCTCGGGAACACCATATATTTT CASSPPMALGNTIYF
. TRBJ2-7 TRBV7-7 TRBD2 14 TGTGCCAGCAGCTTAGGGACTAGCGCTAACGAGCAGTACTTC CASSLGTSANEQYF
. TRBJ1-1 TRBV5-4 . 14 TGTGCCAGCAGCTTGGACAGGACTAGCACTGAAGCTTTCTTT CASSLDRTSTEAFF
. TRBJ2-1 TRBV6-6 TRBD2 15 TGTGCCAGCAACCACGGGACTAGCGTTTACAATGAGCAGTTCTTC CASNHGTSVYNEQFF
. TRBJ1-5 TRBV18 . 16 TGTGCCAGCTCACTTGTGGGGGGAGATACCAATCAGCCCCAGCATTTT CASSLVGGDTNQPQHF
medium-sized TRBJ2-7 TRBV4-3 . 15 TGCGCCAGCAGCCAAGCTGAGGAGGGGTACCACGAGCAGTACTTC CASSQAEEGYHEQYF
. TRBJ1-6 TRBV19 . 16 TGTGCCAGTAGTCCCGCGGGTTGGGCGCGTAGCTCACCCCTCCACTTT CASSPAGWARSSPLHF
. TRBJ2-3 TRBV24-1 TRBD2 13 TGTGCCACCAGTGACTTCTTCGGGGGGACGCAGTATTTT CATSDFFGGTQYF
. TRBJ1-4 TRBV14 . 14 TGTGCCAGCAGCCAGAGCAGGCCTAATGAAAAACTGTTTTTT CASSQSRPNEKLFF
. TRBJ2-6 TRBV28 . 17 TGTGCCAGCAGTTTTCCCGGGTTTACCTCTGGGGCCAACGTCCTGACTTTC CASSFPGFTSGANVLTF
few TRBJ2-5 TRBV5-5 TRBD1 14 TGTGCCAGCAGCTTGCGGGACAGACGAGAGACCCAGTACTTC CASSLRDRRETQYF
. TRBJ1-3 TRBV6-1 . 15 TGTGCCAGCAGTGAAGCCCAGGGCGGTGGAAACACCATATATTTT CASSEAQGGGNTIYF
. TRBJ2-1 TRBV25-1 TRBD2 13 TGTGCCAGCAGTGAATCTACTAGCGGTGAGCAGTTCTTC CASSESTSGEQFF
. TRBJ2-3 TRBV21-1 . 14 TGTGCCAGCCTCAACAGGCCCTGGATAGATACGCAGTATTTT CASLNRPWIDTQYF
. TRBJ1-2 TRBV2 . 13 TGTGCCAGCATCACAGTCGCGGGAAATCGCTACACCTTC CASITVAGNRYTF
. TRBJ1-3 TRBV6-1 TRBD1 16 TGTGCCAGCAGTGGACAGTCGGGACAGCCCGGAAACACCATATATTTT CASSGQSGQPGNTIYF
. TRBJ2-3 TRBV18 TRBD2 14 TGTGCCAGCTCACCAGAGCGGGAGGGAGATACGCAGTATTTT CASSPEREGDTQYF
. TRBJ2-7 TRBV11-1 TRBD1 17 TGTGCCAGCAGCTTAGCCCCCGGTGGGACAGGAATGTACGAGCAGTACTTC CASSLAPGGTGMYEQYF
. TRBJ1-6 TRBV25-1 TRBD1 14 TGTGCCAGCAGTGGGGACAGGGGGAATTCACCCCTCCACTTT CASSGDRGNSPLHF
few TRBJ2-1 TRBV27 . 12 TGTGCCAGCAGTTCGCGGGGGCAGGGGCAGTTCTTC CASSSRGQGQFF
. TRBJ2-3 TRBV18 . 16 TGTGCCAGCTCAGCCAGCGTCGGGACTTGGACAGATACGCAGTATTTT CASSASVGTWTDTQYF
. TRBJ2-7 TRBV28 TRBD1 17 TGTGCCAGCAGTTTATGGTCCCTGGACAGGGGGCTGTACGAGCAGTACTTC CASSLWSLDRGLYEQYF
. TRBJ1-2 TRBV20-1 . 12 TGCAGTGCTAGTAGCCAGGGCTATGGCTACACCTTC CSASSQGYGYTF
. TRBJ2-3 TRBV6-7 . 12 TGTGCCAGGGACTTGAAGTCAGATACGCAGTATTTT CARDLKSDTQYF
. TRBJ1-2 TRBV28 TRBD1 13 TGTGCCAGCAGTACAACAGGGGTTTATGGCTACACCTTC CASSTTGVYGYTF
. TRBJ2-7 TRBV4-3 . 14 TGCGCCAGCAGCCAAGATCATGGCAGGTACGAGCAGTACTTC CASSQDHGRYEQYF
. TRBJ2-1 TRBV6-2/TRBV6-3 TRBD2 16 TGTGCCAGCAGTCGTAGCGGGAGTAATGCCTACAATGAGCAGTTCTTC CASSRSGSNAYNEQFF
large TRBJ2-1 TRBV28 . 15 TGTGCCAGCAGTGCATCTCAGGAGGGCTACAATGAGCAGTTCTTC CASSASQEGYNEQFF
. TRBJ2-3 TRBV19 . 12 TGTGCCAGTAGTGCCCGGGCAGATACGCAGTATTTT CASSARADTQYF